The rows below give T cell receptor beta chains drawn from one sample of a study of cytomegalovirus exposure and HLA in healthy donors. Produced via immunoSEQ multiplex PCR; TCRdb's table is partial and in-frame only. Among approximately 180,000 clones listed, about 69% were seen once. Specimen: PBMCs. The receptor set was obtained from a male donor in good health and CMV-seronegative. CDR3s include the opening cysteine and the closing phenylalanine or tryptophan.

TRBV6-5	TRBJ2-1	CASTRGPSRNEQFF
TRBV12-5	TRBJ2-2	CASGYSTGELFF
TRBV5-3	TRBJ2-1	CARSFGNYNEQFF
TRBV28	TRBJ1-5	CASSPRGRRQGVDQPQHF
TRBV20-1	TRBJ2-3	CSQSENTQYF
TRBV4-1	TRBJ2-6	CASSGLFVIRSGANVLTF
TRBV28	TRBJ2-7	CASSLSETGEQYF
TRBV30	TRBJ1-2	CAGGQINYGYTF
TRBV4-2	TRBJ2-3	CASSQDRGGVSTDTQYF
TRBV2	TRBJ2-7	CASSRTFPYEQYF
TRBV6-5	TRBJ1-5	CASSYSRNQPQHF
TRBV6-1	TRBJ2-1	CASSGANEQFF